The 6 T cell receptor beta chains below were found in one sample sequenced in a study of blood T cell repertoires in COVID-19. The data were produced by immunoSEQ multiplex PCR, yet TCRdb's version contains in-frame clones alone and is incomplete. The table has about 160,000 clones, just under 80% seen once. Source material: peripheral blood. The receptors were sampled from a woman older than 75 with acute or convalescent COVID-19.

This chain links TRBV28 with TRBJ1-2; 7 nucleotides match TRBD1. The CDR3 runs 14 residues. Trimming at V came to 3 bases and at J to 5 bases, leaving 6 bases not matched to a gene. The germline V gene has CDR1 MDHEN and CDR2 SYDVKM. The chain's CDR3 is CASSLGQPRYGYTF. CDR3 DNA sequence: TGTGCCAGCAGTTTGGGACAGCCCAGGTATGGCTACACCTTC.

This clone was seen only a few times. V gene TRBV2 combines with J gene TRBJ2-7, with 7 bases aligning to TRBD2. The CDR3 covers 13 residues. Per the germline V gene, CDR1 is SNHLY and CDR2 is FYNNEI. The trim removed 8 bases at V and 0 bases at J, leaving 4 bases unmatched. This CDR3 is CASGGVFSYEQYF. CDR3 DNA sequence: TGTGCCAGCGGGGGGGTTTTCTCCTACGAGCAGTACTTC.

The chain couples TRBV5-1 to TRBJ1-1; D not certain. The CDR3 is 13 amino acids. CDR1 and CDR2 from the germline V gene are SGHRS and YFSETQ. Deletions cut 1 base from V and 1 base from J, with 5 bases between. In DNA form, the CDR3 reads TGCGCCAGCAGCTTGTTATCGAACACTGAAGCTTTCTTT. Translating gives CASSLLSNTEAFF. Variable domain in full (rest from reference TRBV5-1 and TRBJ1-1): KAGVTQTPRYLIKTRGQQVTLSCSPISGHRSVSWYQQTPGQGLQFLFEYFSETQRNKGNFPGRFSGRQFSNSRSEMNVSTLELGDSALYLCASSLLSNTEAFFGQGTRLTVV.

The chain uses TRBV6-4 and TRBJ1-1, with D tentatively TRBD1 (6 bases). The CDR3 runs 14 residues. CDR1 MRHNA and CDR2 SNTAGT come from the germline V gene. Between the trimmed V and J ends, which lost 3 bases and 5 bases, there was a span of 13 bases. The CDR3 region has the DNA TGTGCCAGCAGTGATGGGGGCGGGAGGACTGAAGCTTTCTTT. It is translated as CASSDGGGRTEAFF.

The chain recombines TRBV28 with TRBJ2-5; 7 nucleotides align to TRBD1. J gave up 2 bases and V 4 bases, and 7 bases lay outside the gene matches. Germline V gene lookup returns CDR1 MDHEN and CDR2 SYDVKM. CDR3 length equals 15 residues. DNA of the CDR3: TGTGCCAGCAGTTCTGGGGCGACAGGGCAAGAGACCCAGTACTTC. Amino acids: CASSSGATGQETQYF.

The V gene is TRBV4-1, the J gene TRBJ1-5, with a tentative D call TRBD1 (5 bases). V dropped 1 base and J dropped 3 bases, with 10 bases sitting between them. CDR3 length: 15 amino acids. Germline lookup yields CDR1 MGHRA and CDR2 YSYEKL. CDR3 residues: CASSQVPQDNQPQHF. The CDR3 coding sequence is TGCGCCAGCAGCCAAGTCCCACAGGACAATCAGCCCCAGCATTTT.